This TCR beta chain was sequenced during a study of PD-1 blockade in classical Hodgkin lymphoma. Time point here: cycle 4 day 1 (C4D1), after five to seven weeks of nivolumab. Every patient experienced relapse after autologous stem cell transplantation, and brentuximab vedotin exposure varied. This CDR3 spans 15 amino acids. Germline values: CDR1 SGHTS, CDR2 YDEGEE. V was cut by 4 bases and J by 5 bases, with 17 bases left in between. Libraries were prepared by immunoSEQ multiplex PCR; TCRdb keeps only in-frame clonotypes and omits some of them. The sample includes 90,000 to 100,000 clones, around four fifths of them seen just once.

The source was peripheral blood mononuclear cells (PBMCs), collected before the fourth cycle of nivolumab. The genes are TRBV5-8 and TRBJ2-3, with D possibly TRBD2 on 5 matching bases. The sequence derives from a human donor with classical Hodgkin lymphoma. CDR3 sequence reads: CASSIGAAAGDTQYF. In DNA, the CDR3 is TGTGCCAGCAGCATAGGTGCGGCCGCGGGAGATACGCAGTATTTT.